Shown below are 16 T cell receptor beta chains from a single sample sequenced in a study of cytomegalovirus exposure and HLA in healthy donors. The PCR ran on 60 Vbeta and 13 Jbeta primers. This table comes from immunoSEQ multiplex PCR, and its TCRdb copy is limited to in-frame clones, with some not included. Its listing shows 68,000 or so clones. Sequenced material: PBMCs. The receptors derive from a female donor in good health and CMV-seropositive.

The chain uses TRBV7-9 and TRBJ1-1; 7 bases are a match to TRBD1. This CDR3 contains 14 residues. V shed 4 bases and J 1 base; nucleotides not matched to a gene: 3. Germline V gives CDR1 SEHNR, CDR2 FQNEAQ (reference sequence). CDR3: CASSSDRENTEAFF. The CDR3 DNA follows: TGTGCCAGCAGCTCAGACAGGGAGAACACTGAAGCTTTCTTT.

This sequence joins TRBV4-1 and TRBJ2-1; D is undetermined. The germline V gene has CDR1 MGHRA and CDR2 YSYEKL. The CDR3 contains 15 residues. V was trimmed by 0 bases and J by 4 bases, leaving 10 bases between them. The CDR3 here is CASSQDRGFYNEQFF. The CDR3 coding sequence is TGCGCCAGCAGCCAAGATCGAGGTTTTTACAATGAGCAGTTCTTC.

Here the CDR3 DNA reads TGTGCCAGCAGCGCGCCGAGGTCGTATGAGCAGTTCTTC. Its translation is CASSAPRSYEQFF. The chain employs TRBV9 and TRBJ2-1; D not resolved. V was clipped by 3 bases and J by 8 bases, with 12 bases between them. The length of the CDR3 is 13 residues. CDR1 is SGDLS, CDR2 YYNGEE, per germline.

The chain has TRBV30 and TRBJ1-1; a weak D match, TRBD1 (5 bases). This CDR3 is 13 amino acids long. Trimming cost V 4 bases and J 12 bases, with 21 bases left between them. Per the germline V gene, CDR1 is GTSNPN and CDR2 is SVGIG (reference sequence). The CDR3: CAWTPGLPEVPFF. The CDR3 DNA sequence: TGTGCCTGGACCCCGGGACTACCAGAAGTACCTTTCTTT.

This chain joins TRBV5-1 and TRBJ2-7; possible D gene TRBD1, 6 bases. CDR3 size: 14 residues. Germline CDR1 reads SGHRS; CDR2 reads YFSETQ. V was pared by 4 bases and J by 2 bases, with 13 bases between. CDR3 nucleotides: TGCGCCAGCAGCCCCGACAGGATTACCTACGAGCAGTACTTC. It codes for CASSPDRITYEQYF.

The rearrangement uses TRBV4-3 and TRBJ2-2, with 8 bases matching TRBD1. Germline values: CDR1 LGHNA, CDR2 YSLEER. The CDR3 extends over 17 amino acids. J was trimmed by 7 bases and V by 1 base; bases with no gene match: 11. The CDR3 sequence is CASSQAPYRGIDGELFF. The CDR3 region has the DNA TGCGCCAGCAGCCAAGCACCTTACAGGGGGATCGACGGGGAGCTGTTTTTT.

The chain carries TRBV7-2 and TRBJ1-2; tentatively, D is TRBD1 (6 bases). V lost 6 bases to trimming and J lost 8 bases, with 19 bases between them. Germline values: CDR1 SGHTA, CDR2 FQGNSA. This CDR3 is built from 14 residues. The CDR3 protein is CASSPSFTTGGYTF. The DNA of the CDR3 is TGTGCCAGCAGTCCATCGTTTACCACAGGGGGCTACACCTTC.

The rearrangement links TRBV4-1 to TRBJ2-1; the match to TRBD2 covers 9 bases. The CDR3 has 16 amino acids. J was trimmed by 4 bases and V by 2 bases; bases with no gene match: 6. Germline V gene data show CDR1 as MGHRA and CDR2 as YSYEKL. The CDR3 sequence: CASSQYLAGRYNEQFF. The CDR3 DNA reads TGCGCCAGCAGCCAATACCTAGCGGGAAGATACAATGAGCAGTTCTTC.

The chain couples TRBV6-5 to TRBJ1-1, with TRBD1 matching over 8 bases. The CDR3 extends over 16 amino acids. The V segment lost 0 bases and the J segment 5 bases; nucleotides outside the gene matches: 8. Germline V gives CDR1 MNHEY, CDR2 SVGAGI. Here the CDR3 reads CASSYSTARGRTEAFF. CDR3 DNA: TGTGCCAGCAGTTACTCGACGGCCAGGGGGCGAACTGAAGCTTTCTTT.

The rearrangement joins TRBV2 to TRBJ2-1, with no clear D. The CDR3 runs to 11 residues. Trimming stripped 6 bases from V and 9 bases from J, with 9 bases between. The V gene's germline CDR1 is SNHLY and CDR2 FYNNEI. CDR3 in DNA: TGTGCCAGCAGCCTAGTGGCTGAGCAGTTCTTC. This translates into CASSLVAEQFF.

V usage is TRBV19 and J usage is TRBJ1-6; perhaps TRBD1 as D (5 bases). Germline V gene sequence: CDR1 LNHDA, CDR2 SQIVND (reference sequence). This CDR3 comprises 15 residues. V was shortened by 8 bases and J by 3 bases, with 14 bases between the two germline ends. The CDR3 DNA is TGTGCCAGTCAGGAGCTCGGGGGCTATAATTCACCCCTCCACTTT. It encodes CASQELGGYNSPLHF.

The chain combines TRBV5-5 with TRBJ2-2, with 14 nucleotides matching TRBD2. J lost 3 bases, V lost 2 bases, and 6 bases had no gene match. This CDR3 region has 18 residues. Looked up from germline, CDR1 is SGHKS and CDR2 is YYEKEE (reference sequence). This CDR3 is CASSFGTSGSMYTGELFF. The CDR3 DNA follows: TGTGCCAGCAGCTTTGGGACTAGCGGGAGTATGTACACCGGGGAGCTGTTTTTT.

This rearrangement joins TRBV7-3 to TRBJ2-2; 8 bases align to TRBD2. This CDR3 contains 17 residues. The junction had 8 bases not matched to a gene; V was cut back by 1 base and J by 4 bases. CDR1 is SGHTA and CDR2 is FQGTGA in the germline V gene. CDR3 DNA: TGTGCCAGCAGCTTAAGAAGGGCGGGAGGAACCACCGGGGAGCTGTTTTTT. It translates to CASSLRRAGGTTGELFF.

This chain connects TRBV30 to TRBJ1-1; 7 bases line up with TRBD1. Germline CDR1 is GTSNPN and CDR2 is SVGIG (reference sequence). V shed 7 bases and J 1 base; nucleotides not matched to a gene: 15. There are 16 residues in the CDR3. The CDR3 coding sequence is TGTGCCTTTGACCGGGGGGGACAGCCTGAGAACACTGAAGCTTTCTTT. It specifies CAFDRGGQPENTEAFF.

The rearrangement joins TRBV19 to TRBJ1-4, with TRBD1 matching over 7 bases. The CDR3 spans 16 residues. Trimming cost V 3 bases and J 6 bases; bases outside gene matches: 10. Germline values: CDR1 LNHDA, CDR2 SQIVND (reference sequence). The CDR3 nucleotides read TGTGCCAGTAGTATCGATCGAGGGGGCCCCTATGAAAAACTGTTTTTT. It is translated as CASSIDRGGPYEKLFF. Filled out from reference TRBV19 and TRBJ1-4, the complete variable domain reads DGGITQSPKYLFRKEGQNVTLSCEQNLNHDAMYWYRQDPGQGLRLIYYSQIVNDFQKGDIAEGYSVSREKKESFPLTVTSAQKNPTAFYLCASSIDRGGPYEKLFFGSGTQLSVL.

The chain has TRBV7-9 and TRBJ2-1; D may be TRBD2 (6 bases). This CDR3 comprises 15 residues. Germline-derived CDR1 and CDR2 are SEHNR and FQNEAQ (reference sequence). With 3 bases removed from V and 0 bases from J, the gap between germline ends came to 9 bases. CDR3 DNA: TGTGCCAGCAGCTTCTGGGGGGACTCCTACAATGAGCAGTTCTTC. It yields the protein CASSFWGDSYNEQFF.